This TCR beta chain stems from a study of response to subunit inactivated influenza vaccine. Findings and caveats of the study: The authors suggested that every seasonal influenza vaccination recruits few new T cells.

TCRdb redid the calling of the RT-PCR reads with MiXCR, one entry per CDR3 protein. The table shows fewer than 800,000 distinct CDR3 sequences, with around 16% occurring only once. This clonotype occurred a few times. Its antigen is not known. The input for sequencing was PBMCs from blood, taken roughly 13 days after vaccination. This clonotype was obtained from a man between 45 and 60 years old who received an inactivated influenza vaccine.

The CDR3, as DNA: TGTGCCAGCAGTTTGGGTAGTCCCTCCTACGAGCAGTACTTC. Protein: CASSLGSPSYEQYF. The V and J genes are TRBV12-3 or TRBV12-4 and TRBJ2-7, with D unclear. Trimming cost V 3 bases and J 0 bases, with 9 bases left between them. The CDR3 sequence is 14 residues long.